This TCR beta chain was sequenced for a study of somatic mutations in cytotoxic T cells in rheumatoid arthritis (dated by TCRdb to 2016 to 2017). For context, the study as a whole: Before any treatment started and right after they were diagnosed, patients gave peripheral blood samples (roughly 32 ml EDTA). Some V beta antibody-stained T-cell populations were flow-sorted on a FACSAria II or Sony SH800 at nearly 100% purity, and sorted V beta1+ cells also underwent TCRB sequencing. Whether expanded CD8+ T-cell clones in untreated, newly diagnosed rheumatoid arthritis carry somatic mutations was the study question, and clonality was characterized with TCRB deep sequencing. TCRB deep sequencing covered over 55 patients with rheumatoid arthritis along with approximately 20 healthy controls. Median age was essentially the same in the patient group and the control group.

TCRB CDR3 sequencing used the immunoSEQ assay on genomic DNA. The authors' analysis ran thus. When patient CD8+ clones exceeding 1% were checked against published virus-specific TCRB sequences, only a few matched. The analyses included only productive TCRB rearrangements. Clonality was expressed as a Shannon entropy-based productive clonality index, with each clone defined by a unique TCRB CDR3 sequence. Repertoire overlap between two samples was calculated from the template counts of each clone relative to total templates per sample. Flow cytometry-measured V-gene usage correlated with V-gene usage from TCRB sequencing, with a Spearman r of less than 0.65. TCRdb took over this immuneACCESS table, retaining in-frame rearrangements with V and J assigned. Such tables are incomplete; in checked studies, under half of the missing clones stem from an unresolved V gene, and the remainder is unexplained. V, J and clone size derive from that table, while D and trimming were established from the DNA sequence. The sample has 7,000 to 9,500 clones on record, about four fifths of them singletons. The ten largest clones add up to nearly 5% of the sample.

The CDR3, cysteine through phenylalanine, is 15 amino acids long. Only CDR3 DNA is held: 45 bases, read in frame from base 1. The germline V gene (reference sequence) yields MNHEY for CDR1 and SMNVEV for CDR2. Trimming removed 6 bases from V and 2 bases from J, leaving 11 bases between the germline ends. On an AutoMACS, CD4+ and CD8+ cells were isolated via positive magnetic bead selection, and their purity was verified by flow cytometry. After a first flow cytometry screen using a TCR V beta antibody panel, clonal expansions were characterized through TCRB deep sequencing of sorted CD8+ fractions. Peripheral blood mononuclear cells were obtained using density gradient separation with Ficoll-Paque PLUS. Nucleospin Tissue or Tissue XS kits were used to extract DNA from CD4-enriched, CD8-enriched or PBMC samples, and a Qubit 2.0 fluorometer was used for quantification. This clone was seen only once. It has no known antigen specificity. Per-base qualities were not stored, and no clone one base away is much larger.

Summary of the overall study and its limitations: CD8+ T-cell clonality in rheumatoid arthritis patients was not significantly different from that in age-matched healthy controls. The slight underrepresentation of TRBV07 in patients was not corrected for multiple comparisons. Viral specificity could not be ruled out by absence from virus-specific databases, and the antigen targets of the expanded CD8+ clones remained unknown. CD8+ clonality increased with age in patients (Spearman r of about 0.49) but not in healthy controls. In about an eighth of the 65 patients, more than 20% of CD8+ cells belonged to the largest CD8+ clone, while several identical CD8+ TCRB sequences were shared between blood and synovial fluid.

The chain is made from TRBV27 and TRBJ2-6; the D gene identity is not certain. The TCR comes from an adult with rheumatoid arthritis. Specimen: CD8+ T cells sorted from blood. The DNA reads TGTGCCAGCAGACTTGAAGGTACTGGGGCCAACGTCCTGACTTTC. Its amino acids are CASRLEGTGANVLTF.